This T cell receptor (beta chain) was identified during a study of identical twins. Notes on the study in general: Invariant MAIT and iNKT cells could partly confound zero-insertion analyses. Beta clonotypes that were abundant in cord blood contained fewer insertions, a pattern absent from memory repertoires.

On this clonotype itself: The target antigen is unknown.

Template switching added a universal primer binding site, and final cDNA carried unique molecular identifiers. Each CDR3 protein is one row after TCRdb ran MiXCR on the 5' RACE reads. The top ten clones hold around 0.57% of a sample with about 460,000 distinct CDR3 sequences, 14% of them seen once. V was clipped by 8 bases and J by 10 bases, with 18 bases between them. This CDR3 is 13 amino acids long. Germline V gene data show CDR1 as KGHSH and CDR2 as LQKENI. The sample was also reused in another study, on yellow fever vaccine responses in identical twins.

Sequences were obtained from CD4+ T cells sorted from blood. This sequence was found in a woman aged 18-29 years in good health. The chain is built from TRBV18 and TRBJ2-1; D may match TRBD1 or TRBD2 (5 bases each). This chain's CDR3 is CASVGTPLGEQFF. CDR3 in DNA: TGTGCCAGCGTAGGGACGCCCTTGGGAGAGCAGTTCTTC.